These 5 T cell receptor beta chains originate from one sample sequenced in a study of blood T cell repertoires in COVID-19. TCRdb's table, derived via immunoSEQ multiplex PCR, lists solely in-frame clones and lacks some. Of more than 150,000 clones detected, 86% appear once; the ten largest clones hold around 20%. The sequenced sample consisted of peripheral blood. The receptor set was obtained from a man aged 70 or older with active or convalescent COVID-19.

J is TRBJ1-1 and V is TRBV9; a weak D match, TRBD1 (5 bases). Trimming stripped 0 bases from V and 3 bases from J, with 18 bases between. The CDR3 spans 17 residues. Germline CDR1 and CDR2: SGDLS and YYNGEE. This CDR3 reads CASSVGQGSYRYTEAFF. CDR3 nucleotides: TGTGCCAGCAGCGTAGGGCAGGGTAGTTATCGTTACACTGAAGCTTTCTTT.

Here the CDR3 DNA reads TGTGCCAGCTCACTAGTACTCCGGGGTGAAAAACTGTTTTTT. Its translation is CASSLVLRGEKLFF. V usage is TRBV18 and J usage is TRBJ1-4; D is unclear. The CDR3 spans 14 residues. Germline loops: CDR1 KGHSH, CDR2 LQKENI. Trimming removed 4 bases from V and 7 bases from J, with 13 bases in between.

This clone was seen a few times. The chain recombines TRBV12-3 or TRBV12-4 with TRBJ1-5; D is uncertain. The CDR3 length is 12 residues. The ends were cut back, 3 bases at V and 6 bases at J, with 6 bases in the middle. CDR3 nucleotide sequence: TGTGCCAGCAGTTTTAGCGGTCAGCCCCAGCATTTT. Translated: CASSFSGQPQHF.

This CDR3 is CASSSNSGGNEQFF. In DNA, the CDR3 is TGCGCCAGCAGTTCAAATTCAGGGGGCAATGAGCAGTTCTTC. The chain has TRBV5-1 and TRBJ2-1; 7 bases match TRBD1. The CDR3 extends over 14 amino acids. Unmatched junction bases numbered 8, after V lost 5 bases and J lost 6 bases. The germline V gene encodes CDR1 SGHRS and CDR2 YFSETQ.

V usage is TRBV7-9 and J usage is TRBJ1-4; 7 bases agree with TRBD1. The length of the CDR3 is 16 residues. V shed 2 bases and J 2 bases; nucleotides not matched to a gene: 5. CDR1 is SEHNR, CDR2 FQNEAQ, per germline (reference sequence). The CDR3 reads CASSLKGAATNEKLFF. In nucleotides, the CDR3 is TGTGCCAGCAGCTTAAAGGGGGCGGCGACTAATGAAAAACTGTTTTTT.